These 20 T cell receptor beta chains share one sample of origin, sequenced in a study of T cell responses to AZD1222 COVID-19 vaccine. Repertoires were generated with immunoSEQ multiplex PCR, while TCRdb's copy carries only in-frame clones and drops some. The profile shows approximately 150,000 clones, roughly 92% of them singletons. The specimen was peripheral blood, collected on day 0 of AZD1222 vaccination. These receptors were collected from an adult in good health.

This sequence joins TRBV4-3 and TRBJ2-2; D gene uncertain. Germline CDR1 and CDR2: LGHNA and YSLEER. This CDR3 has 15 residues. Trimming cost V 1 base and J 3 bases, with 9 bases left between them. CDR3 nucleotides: TGCGCCAGCAGCCAAGTAGATTCAGACACCGGGGAGCTGTTTTTT. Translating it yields CASSQVDSDTGELFF.

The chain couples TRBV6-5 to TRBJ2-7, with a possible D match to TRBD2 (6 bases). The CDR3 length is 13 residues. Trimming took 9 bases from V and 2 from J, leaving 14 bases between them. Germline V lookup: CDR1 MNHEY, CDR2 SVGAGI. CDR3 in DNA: TGTGCCAGGGGCCCGGGGGAGACCTACGAGCAGTACTTC. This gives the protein CARGPGETYEQYF.

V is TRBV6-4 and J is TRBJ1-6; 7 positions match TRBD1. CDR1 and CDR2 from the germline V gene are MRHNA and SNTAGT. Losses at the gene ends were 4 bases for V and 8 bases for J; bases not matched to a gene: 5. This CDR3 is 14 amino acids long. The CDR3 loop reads CASSVGDRDSPLHF. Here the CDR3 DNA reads TGTGCCAGCAGTGTAGGGGACAGAGATTCACCCCTCCACTTT.

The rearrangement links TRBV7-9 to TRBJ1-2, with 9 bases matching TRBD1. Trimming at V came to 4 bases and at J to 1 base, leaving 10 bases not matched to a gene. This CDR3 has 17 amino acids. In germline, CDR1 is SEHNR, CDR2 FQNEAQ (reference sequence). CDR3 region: CASSSDPGQGFNYGYTF. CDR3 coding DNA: TGTGCCAGCAGCTCCGACCCGGGACAGGGCTTTAACTATGGCTACACCTTC. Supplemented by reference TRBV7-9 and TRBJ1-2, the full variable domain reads DTGVSQNPRHKITKRGQNVTFRCDPISEHNRLYWYRQTLGQGPEFLTYFQNEAQLEKSRLLSDRFSAERPKGSFSTLEIQRTEQGDSAMYLCASSSDPGQGFNYGYTFGSGTRLTVV.

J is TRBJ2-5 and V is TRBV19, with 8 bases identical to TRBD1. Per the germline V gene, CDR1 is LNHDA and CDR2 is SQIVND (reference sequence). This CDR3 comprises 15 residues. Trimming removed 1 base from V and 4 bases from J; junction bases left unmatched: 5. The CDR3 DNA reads TGTGCCAGTAGTATAGTCCGTGGACAGGGAGAGACCCAGTACTTC. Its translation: CASSIVRGQGETQYF.

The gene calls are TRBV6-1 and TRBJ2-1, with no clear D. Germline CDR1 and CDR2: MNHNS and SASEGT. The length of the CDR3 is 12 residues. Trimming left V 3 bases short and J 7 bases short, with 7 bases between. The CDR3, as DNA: TGTGCCAGCAGTGAGGTCGGGAATGAGCAGTTCTTC. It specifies CASSEVGNEQFF.

This chain's CDR3 is CASPRVSLSYTF. CDR3 DNA: TGCGCCAGCCCCCGGGTTTCCCTGAGCTACACCTTC. This sequence joins TRBV5-1 and TRBJ1-2, with no clear D. The CDR3 is made up of 12 amino acids. CDR1 is SGHRS and CDR2 is YFSETQ in the germline V gene. Trimming took off 7 bases at V and 9 bases at J, with 16 bases between the two ends.

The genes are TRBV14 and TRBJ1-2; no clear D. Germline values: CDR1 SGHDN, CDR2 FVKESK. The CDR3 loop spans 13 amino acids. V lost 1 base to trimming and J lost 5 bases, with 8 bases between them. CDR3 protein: CASSQAITYGYTF. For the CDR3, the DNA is TGTGCCAGCAGCCAAGCTATTACGTATGGCTACACCTTC.

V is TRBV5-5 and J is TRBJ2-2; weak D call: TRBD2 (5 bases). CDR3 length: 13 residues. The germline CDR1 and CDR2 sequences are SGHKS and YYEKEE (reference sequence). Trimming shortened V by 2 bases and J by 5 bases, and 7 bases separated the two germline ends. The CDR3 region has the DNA TGTGCCAGCAGCTTTCGGGGTACCGGGGAGCTGTTTTTT. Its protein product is CASSFRGTGELFF. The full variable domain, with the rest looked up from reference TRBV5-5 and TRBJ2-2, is DAGVTQSPTHLIKTRGQQVTLRCSPISGHKSVSWYQQVLGQGPQFIFQYYEKEERGRGNFPDRFSARQFPNYSSELNVNALLLGDSALYLCASSFRGTGELFFGEGSRLTVL.

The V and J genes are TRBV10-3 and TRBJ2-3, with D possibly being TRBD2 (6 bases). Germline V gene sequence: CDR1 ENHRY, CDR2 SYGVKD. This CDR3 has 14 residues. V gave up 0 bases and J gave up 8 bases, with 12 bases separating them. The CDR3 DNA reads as TGTGCCATCAGTGAGTCTGGGAGCGGGTCTACGCAGTATTTT. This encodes CAISESGSGSTQYF.

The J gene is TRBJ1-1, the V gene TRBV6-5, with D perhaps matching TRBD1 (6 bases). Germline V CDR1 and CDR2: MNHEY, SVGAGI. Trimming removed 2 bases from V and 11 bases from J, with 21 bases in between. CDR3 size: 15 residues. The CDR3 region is CASSYGGGRKRTAFF. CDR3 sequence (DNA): TGTGCCAGCAGTTACGGAGGGGGGCGCAAAAGGACGGCTTTCTTT.

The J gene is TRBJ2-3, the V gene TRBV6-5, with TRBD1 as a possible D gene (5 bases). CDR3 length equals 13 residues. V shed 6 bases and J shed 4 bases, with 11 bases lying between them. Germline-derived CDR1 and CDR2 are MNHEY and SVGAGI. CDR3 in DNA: TGTGCCAGCAGCCCCCAGGGCTCAGATACGCAGTATTTT. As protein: CASSPQGSDTQYF.

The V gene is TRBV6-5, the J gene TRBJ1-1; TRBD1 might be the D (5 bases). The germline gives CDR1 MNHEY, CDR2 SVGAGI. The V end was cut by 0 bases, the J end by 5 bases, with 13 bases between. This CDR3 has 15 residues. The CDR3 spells CASSYSRGEFTEAFF. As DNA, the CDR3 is TGTGCCAGCAGTTACTCGCGGGGGGAGTTTACTGAAGCTTTCTTT.

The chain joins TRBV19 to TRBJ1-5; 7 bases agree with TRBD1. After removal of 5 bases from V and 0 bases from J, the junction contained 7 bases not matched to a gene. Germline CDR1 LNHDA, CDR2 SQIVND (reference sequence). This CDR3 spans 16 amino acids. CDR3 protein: CASSFDRAYSNQPQHF. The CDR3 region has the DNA TGTGCCAGTAGTTTCGACAGGGCCTATAGCAATCAGCCCCAGCATTTT.

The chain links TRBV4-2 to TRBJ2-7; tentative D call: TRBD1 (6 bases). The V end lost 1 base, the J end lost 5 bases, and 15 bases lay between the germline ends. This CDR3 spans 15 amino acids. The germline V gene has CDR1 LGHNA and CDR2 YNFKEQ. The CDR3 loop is CASSQAIAQGNEQYF. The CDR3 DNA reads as TGTGCCAGCAGCCAAGCCATCGCACAGGGTAACGAGCAGTACTTC.

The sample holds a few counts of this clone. CDR3 nucleotides: TGTGCCAGCAGTCTGAGACAGGGCCGCGACACCGGGGAGCTGTTTTTT. Protein sequence: CASSLRQGRDTGELFF. The rearrangement links TRBV27 to TRBJ2-2; 7 positions agree with TRBD1. The germline CDR1 and CDR2 sequences are MNHEY and SMNVEV (reference sequence). The CDR3 sequence is 16 residues long. V lost 5 bases, J lost 3 bases, and 9 bases stayed unmatched.

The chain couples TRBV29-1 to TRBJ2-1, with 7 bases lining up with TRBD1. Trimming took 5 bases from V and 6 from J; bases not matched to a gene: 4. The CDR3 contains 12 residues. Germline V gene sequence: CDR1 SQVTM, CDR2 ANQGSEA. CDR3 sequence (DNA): TGCAGCGTTAGGACAGGAGGCAATGAGCAGTTCTTC. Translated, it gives CSVRTGGNEQFF.

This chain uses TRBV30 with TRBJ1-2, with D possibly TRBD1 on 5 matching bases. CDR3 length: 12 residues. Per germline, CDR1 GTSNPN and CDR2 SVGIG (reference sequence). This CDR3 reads CAKRGGIYGYTF. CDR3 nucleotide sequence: TGTGCAAAACGGGGCGGAATCTATGGCTACACCTTC.

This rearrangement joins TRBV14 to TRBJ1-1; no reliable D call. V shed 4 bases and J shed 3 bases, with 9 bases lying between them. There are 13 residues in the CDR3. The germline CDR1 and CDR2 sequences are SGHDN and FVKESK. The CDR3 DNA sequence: TGTGCCAGCAGCCTCTTACGGTACACTGAAGCTTTCTTT. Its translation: CASSLLRYTEAFF.

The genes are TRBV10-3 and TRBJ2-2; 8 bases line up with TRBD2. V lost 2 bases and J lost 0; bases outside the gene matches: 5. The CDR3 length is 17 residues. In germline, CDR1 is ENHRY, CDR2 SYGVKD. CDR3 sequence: CAISELAGLANTGELFF. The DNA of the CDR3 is TGTGCCATCAGTGAGCTAGCGGGCCTCGCGAACACCGGGGAGCTGTTTTTT.